This record covers a single TCR beta chain. The data derive from a study of control samples from healthy donors and cancer patients. Trimming at V came to 4 bases and at J to 2 bases, leaving 6 bases not matched to a gene. The CDR3 runs 15 residues. In germline, CDR1 is SGDLS, CDR2 YYNGEE. TCRdb's table, derived via immunoSEQ multiplex PCR, lists solely in-frame clones and lacks some. The repertoire has approximately 87,000 clones, more than 85% of them found once; the top ten carry about 1.3%. What was sequenced was PBMCs. The TCR sequence derives from a woman aged 40 to 50 with lung cancer. The rearrangement uses TRBV9 and TRBJ1-1; 9 positions agree with TRBD1. The CDR3 here is CASSPWDRANTEAFF. CDR3 in DNA: TGTGCCAGCAGCCCCTGGGACAGGGCTAACACTGAAGCTTTCTTT.